A single sample is the source of the 19 T cell receptor beta chains below, sequenced in a study of a mutant IDH1 vaccine in newly diagnosed glioma. The sample's time point: week 47, end of study. Every vaccination contained 300 ug of the mutant IDH1 20-mer peptide and was paired with topical imiquimod. Their cognate antigens are unknown. Here immunoSEQ multiplex PCR was the method, and the copy in TCRdb shows in-frame clones only, minus some. This sample has tens of thousands of clones, with around 82% found just once. The starting material was PBMCs, obtained from a glioma patient whose treatment included an IDH1 peptide vaccine. The receptors here all came from a man younger than 35 with glioma. Some clones in this sample may be carry-over from other donors' samples.

The J gene is TRBJ1-2, the V gene TRBV13; 8 bases are shared with TRBD1. The germline CDR1 and CDR2 sequences are PRHDT and FYEKMQ (reference sequence). The CDR3 has 16 amino acids. The V gene end was trimmed by 4 bases and the J gene end by 4 bases; junction bases not matched to a gene: 11. In DNA form, the CDR3 reads TGTGCCAGCAGCTATCAGCTCACAGGGGGGTTCTATGGCTACACCTTC. As protein: CASSYQLTGGFYGYTF.

The chain employs TRBV7-2 and TRBJ1-2; TRBD1 matches 9 bases. CDR1 and CDR2 (germline): SGHTA, FQGNSA. The CDR3 runs to 14 residues. V was clipped by 4 bases and J by 6 bases; unmatched bases: 6. CDR3 in amino acids: CASSSTGGWNGYTF. In nucleotides, the CDR3 is TGTGCCAGCAGCTCTACAGGGGGCTGGAATGGCTACACCTTC.

This chain links TRBV6-5 with TRBJ1-2; 7 positions match TRBD1. From germline, CDR1 is MNHEY and CDR2 SVGAGI. The CDR3 length is 12 residues. J was trimmed by 5 bases and V by 6 bases; bases with no gene match: 3. This CDR3 is CASRTGLYGYTF. CDR3 sequence (DNA): TGTGCCAGCAGGACAGGGCTATATGGCTACACCTTC.

The chain employs TRBV19 and TRBJ1-5; D is perhaps TRBD1 (5 bases). Trimming stripped 4 bases from V and 3 bases from J, with 10 bases between. The CDR3 covers 14 residues. The germline gives CDR1 LNHDA, CDR2 SQIVND (reference sequence). The CDR3 is CASSNTGVNQPQHF. Here the CDR3 DNA reads TGTGCCAGTAGTAATACAGGCGTCAATCAGCCCCAGCATTTT.

The CDR3 sequence is CASSQDVGGGSSYEQYF. CDR3 in DNA: TGCGCCAGCAGCCAAGATGTCGGGGGCGGAAGCTCCTACGAGCAGTACTTC. The rearrangement joins TRBV4-1 to TRBJ2-7; D could derive from TRBD1 or TRBD2 (6 bases each). Germline-derived CDR1 and CDR2 are MGHRA and YSYEKL. V was pared by 0 bases and J by 0 bases, with 15 bases between. The CDR3 has 17 amino acids.

The genes are TRBV28 and TRBJ2-3, with 7 bases matching TRBD2. CDR3 length: 15 residues. The trim removed 5 bases at V and 1 base at J, leaving 6 bases unmatched. The V gene's germline CDR1 is MDHEN and CDR2 SYDVKM. The CDR3 spells CASSRGDLGTDTQYF. DNA of the CDR3: TGTGCCAGCAGTCGGGGGGATCTAGGCACAGATACGCAGTATTTT.

The chain employs TRBV27 and TRBJ1-2; 7 positions match TRBD1. The J segment lost 10 bases and the V segment lost 2 bases, leaving 10 bases of the junction unmatched. The CDR3 has 14 residues. The germline V gene has CDR1 MNHEY and CDR2 SMNVEV (reference sequence). CDR3 loop: CASSLNRDRGFYTF. CDR3 sequence (DNA): TGTGCCAGCAGTTTAAACCGGGACAGAGGTTTCTACACCTTC.

About this clone itself: A read error may be the cause here, since a much bigger clone is one base away. This CDR3 is also generated by other DNA sequences in the sample. The chain links TRBV30 to TRBJ1-1, with D perhaps matching TRBD1 (5 bases). The CDR3 loop spans 13 amino acids. Germline V CDR1 and CDR2: GTSNPN, SVGIG (reference sequence). The CDR3 region is CAWTVGARAEAFF. The CDR3 DNA reads TGTGCCTGGACTGTAGGGGCCCGCGCTGAGGCTTTCTTT.

The chain combines TRBV6-6 with TRBJ1-3, with D unresolved. CDR1 is MNHNY and CDR2 is SVGAGI in the germline V gene (reference sequence). The germline V and J ends were trimmed by 6 bases and 4 bases, with 16 bases remaining between them. The CDR3 is made up of 15 amino acids. The CDR3 region is CASSPTFRPGNTIYF. The CDR3 DNA reads TGTGCCAGCAGCCCTACTTTTCGACCGGGAAACACCATATATTTT.

In this sample, this clone turned up once. V gene TRBV30 combines with J gene TRBJ1-4; a weak D match, TRBD1 (5 bases). Trimming stripped 3 bases from V and 0 bases from J, with 17 bases between. The CDR3 consists of 17 residues. Germline V gene data show CDR1 as GTSNPN and CDR2 as SVGIG (reference sequence). CDR3 amino acids: CAWRAPGRAATNEKLFF. CDR3 coding DNA: TGTGCCTGGAGAGCCCCGGGCAGGGCGGCAACTAATGAAAAACTGTTTTTT.

The rearrangement joins TRBV7-2 to TRBJ2-7; D may be TRBD2 (6 bases). CDR1 is SGHTA and CDR2 is FQGNSA in the germline V gene. This CDR3 region has 13 residues. The germline V and J ends were trimmed by 5 bases and 4 bases, with 12 bases remaining between them. The CDR3 DNA follows: TGTGCCAGCAGCATTAGGGACTGGTACGAGCAGTACTTC. This codes for CASSIRDWYEQYF.

This clone was counted a single time. The V call is TRBV11-2, the J call TRBJ1-6; perhaps TRBD1 as D (5 bases). V lost 2 bases, J lost 1 base, and 12 bases lay in between. Germline-derived CDR1 and CDR2 are SGHAT and FQNNGV. The CDR3 is 17 amino acids. The CDR3: CASSLSVGGSYNSPLHF. The CDR3 DNA reads as TGTGCCAGCAGCTTATCGGTGGGGGGTTCCTATAATTCACCCCTCCACTTT.

This rearrangement joins TRBV28 to TRBJ1-2; D is possibly TRBD1 (5 bases). This CDR3 comprises 19 residues. Trimming left V 8 bases short and J 2 bases short, with 30 bases between. The germline V gene has CDR1 MDHEN and CDR2 SYDVKM. CDR3 nucleotide sequence: TGTGCCAGCGATGGGATGCCCCATATCCCCCAGGGATCGAACTATGGCTACACCTTC. As protein: CASDGMPHIPQGSNYGYTF.

V and J are TRBV6-5 and TRBJ1-1, with no clear D. The CDR3 runs 15 residues. The V gene's germline CDR1 is MNHEY and CDR2 SVGAGI. V was trimmed by 0 bases and J by 1 base, leaving 9 bases between them. The CDR3 spells CASSYSSRQNTEAFF. CDR3 coding DNA: TGTGCCAGCAGTTACTCAAGTCGCCAGAACACTGAAGCTTTCTTT.

V gene TRBV7-2 combines with J gene TRBJ1-2; 7 bases are shared with TRBD1. CDR1 is SGHTA and CDR2 is FQGNSA in the germline V gene. The CDR3 is 13 residues long. V lost 3 bases to trimming and J lost 4 bases; unmatched junction nucleotides: 2. CDR3 in DNA: TGTGCCAGCAGCTTTGGACAGGTCTATGGCTACACCTTC. It codes for CASSFGQVYGYTF.

The CDR3 bases are TGTGCCAGCAGCTTGGTCGGGTCCTACGAGCAGTACTTC. As protein: CASSLVGSYEQYF. The J gene is TRBJ2-7, the V gene TRBV5-6; D gene ambiguous. The CDR3 runs to 13 residues. Germline CDR1 and CDR2: SGHDT and YYEEEE. Trimming left V 0 bases short and J 1 base short, with 5 bases between.

This chain links TRBV5-1 with TRBJ2-5; D possibly corresponds to TRBD2 (5 bases). Germline loops: CDR1 SGHRS, CDR2 YFSETQ. This CDR3 contains 15 residues. V dropped 2 bases and J dropped 2 bases, with 13 bases sitting between them. This chain's CDR3 is CASSFPRVHQETQYF. The CDR3 DNA sequence: TGCGCCAGCAGCTTCCCGAGGGTTCATCAAGAGACCCAGTACTTC.

This rearrangement joins TRBV15 to TRBJ2-2; D is possibly TRBD2 (6 bases). Germline lookup yields CDR1 LNHNV and CDR2 YYDKDF (reference sequence). The V and J ends lost 5 bases and 6 bases respectively, with 22 bases between them. This CDR3 is 17 amino acids long. The CDR3 nucleotides are TGTGCCACCAGCGCGTCGAAGGGGAGGTTAAGGGCCGGGGAGCTGTTTTTT. This sequence encodes CATSASKGRLRAGELFF. The entire variable domain, with the rest obtained from reference TRBV15 and TRBJ2-2, is as follows: DAMVIQNPRYQVTQFGKPVTLSCSQTLNHNVMYWYQQKSSQAPKLLFHYYDKDFNNEADTPDNFQSRRPNTSFCFLDIRSPGLGDTAMYLCATSASKGRLRAGELFFGEGSRLTVL.

The chain uses TRBV7-6 and TRBJ2-7, with a possible D match to TRBD2 (6 bases). The germline V and J ends were trimmed by 6 bases and 3 bases, with 18 bases remaining between them. Germline V gene lookup returns CDR1 SGHVS and CDR2 FNYEAQ. The CDR3 length is 15 residues. CDR3 in amino acids: CASSPAAGRNYEQYF. In DNA, the CDR3 is TGTGCCAGCAGTCCGGCGGCAGGGAGGAACTACGAGCAGTACTTC.